A selection of T cell receptor beta chains follows, all from one sample in a study of blood T cells in healthy people across ages. TCRdb reprocessed the 5' RACE reads via MiXCR and lists one record per CDR3 protein. The sample yields roughly 500,000 distinct CDR3 sequences, under 30% seen once. These data also formed part of another study, on T cells of mothers and their children.

Sequencing was done on a sample of blood. These TCRs come from a boy between 10 and 17 years old in good health. The CDR3 runs from the conserved cysteine through the conserved F or W. D genes are given only for firm matches. Size values are once, few and many counts, or a class for expanded clones, and some rows have none.

CDR3 | J | D | size | V
CASSYRDDPYEQYF | TRBJ2-7 | NA | many | TRBV7-9
CARHSGTSTDTQYF | TRBJ2-3 | TRBD2 | NA | TRBV2
CSLRLAGFGSYNEQFF | TRBJ2-1 | TRBD2 | NA | TRBV29-1
CASTHLSARETRWTQYF | TRBJ2-5 | NA | once | TRBV7-9
CSARGVAGGKYNEQFF | TRBJ2-1 | TRBD2 | few | TRBV20-1
CASSLGQGATPLHF | TRBJ1-6 | TRBD1 | few | TRBV12-3/TRBV12-4
CAISEGWKIRREQYF | TRBJ2-7 | NA | few | TRBV10-3
CASSYPQGAGTEAFF | TRBJ1-1 | TRBD1 | few | TRBV7-9
CASSPDSVNTGELFF | TRBJ2-2 | NA | NA | TRBV4-3
CASSLEGMVVADTQYF | TRBJ2-3 | NA | NA | TRBV5-5
CASSPQQGSREQYF | TRBJ2-7 | TRBD1 | few | TRBV28
CASSLLAGGPSEQFF | TRBJ2-1 | TRBD2 | NA | TRBV7-2
CASSHGPLSGYGYTF | TRBJ1-2 | NA | NA | TRBV27
CSARDLQRKNIQYF | TRBJ2-4 | NA | NA | TRBV20-1
CASSLGPEAGILYEQYF | TRBJ2-7 | NA | NA | TRBV5-5